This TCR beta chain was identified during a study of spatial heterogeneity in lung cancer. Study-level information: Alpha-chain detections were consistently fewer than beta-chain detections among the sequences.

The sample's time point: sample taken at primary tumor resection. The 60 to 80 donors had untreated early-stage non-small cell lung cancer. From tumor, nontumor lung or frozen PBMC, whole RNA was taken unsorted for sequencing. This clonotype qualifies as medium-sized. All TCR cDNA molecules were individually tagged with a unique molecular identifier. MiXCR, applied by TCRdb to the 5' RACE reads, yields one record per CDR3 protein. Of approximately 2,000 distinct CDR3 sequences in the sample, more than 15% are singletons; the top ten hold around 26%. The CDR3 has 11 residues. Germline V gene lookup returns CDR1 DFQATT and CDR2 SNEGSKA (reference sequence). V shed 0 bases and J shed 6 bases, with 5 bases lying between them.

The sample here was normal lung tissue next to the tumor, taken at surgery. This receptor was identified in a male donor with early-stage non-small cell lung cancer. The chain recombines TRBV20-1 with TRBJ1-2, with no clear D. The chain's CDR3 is CSARDFDGYTF. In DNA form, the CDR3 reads TGCAGTGCTAGAGATTTTGATGGCTACACCTTC.